The entry below gives a single TCR beta chain sequence along with its context. Antigen specificity is unknown. Sequencing used immunoSEQ multiplex PCR; TCRdb keeps in-frame clones, though not all of them. The sample shows about 160,000 clones, just under 90% of them seen only once. From the roughly 110-subject validation cohort, which was separate from the roughly 690-subject first cohort, the donors were drawn. The sample belongs to a study of cytomegalovirus exposure and HLA in healthy donors. Whole-study findings and limits: TCR beta chains numbering under 200 were designated cytomegalovirus-associated. Rarity held for most TCR sequences, but there were some public TCRs that occurred in many donors.

Trimming left V 7 bases short and J 6 bases short, with 4 bases between. The CDR3 consists of 9 residues. CDR1 and CDR2 (germline): SGHRS, YFSETQ. This TCR came from a woman between 18 and 29 years old in good health and CMV-seropositive. This chain uses TRBV5-1 with TRBJ1-2; no clear D. Sequences were obtained from PBMCs. As DNA, the CDR3 is TGCGCCAGCCCCGATGGCTACACCTTC. Protein: CASPDGYTF.